Shown below are 19 T cell receptor beta chains from a single sample sequenced in a study of shared clonotypes between healthy human individuals. CD45RO-negative cells were positively selected for CCR7, leaving out terminally differentiated effector memory CD45RA+ cells. The protocol was immunoSEQ multiplex PCR, while the TCRdb copy is restricted to in-frame clones and leaves out a portion. The sample yields about 580,000 clones, roughly 98% seen once. The sample was naive CD8+ T cells sorted from blood. Receptors were obtained from a man aged 25-45 years in good health.

This chain connects TRBV7-9 to TRBJ2-1, with 8 bases lining up with TRBD1. CDR3 length: 16 residues. With V trimmed by 5 bases and J by 8 bases, 14 bases remained unmatched. Germline assignment: CDR1 SEHNR and CDR2 FQNEAQ (reference sequence). Here the CDR3 reads CASSPKRWTGRDEQFF. DNA of the CDR3: TGTGCCAGCAGCCCCAAACGGTGGACAGGGAGAGATGAGCAGTTCTTC. The full variable domain, rest sourced from reference TRBV7-9 and TRBJ2-1, is DTGVSQNPRHKITKRGQNVTFRCDPISEHNRLYWYRQTLGQGPEFLTYFQNEAQLEKSRLLSDRFSAERPKGSFSTLEIQRTEQGDSAMYLCASSPKRWTGRDEQFFGPGTRLTVL.

For the CDR3, the DNA is TGTGCCAGCAGTGGTTCCTTAGCGGGAGGCCGATTCAATGAGCAGTTCTTC. Its protein is CASSGSLAGGRFNEQFF. The chain combines TRBV25-1 with TRBJ2-1; TRBD2 aligns across 10 bases. V shed 4 bases, J shed 6 bases, and the junction held 12 bases outside the gene matches. Germline V gene data show CDR1 as MGHDK and CDR2 as SYGVNS. The CDR3 is 17 amino acids.

The chain recombines TRBV19 with TRBJ2-1, with 11 bases identical to TRBD2. CDR1 is LNHDA, CDR2 SQIVND, per germline (reference sequence). This CDR3 is built from 18 residues. With 5 bases clipped from V and 8 bases from J, the junction kept 17 bases outside the gene matches. The CDR3 DNA reads TGTGCCAGTAGTGCCGGGACTAGCGGATTCGGAATATTGGATGAGCAGTTCTTC. It translates to CASSAGTSGFGILDEQFF. Full variable domain (remainder filled in from reference TRBV19 and TRBJ2-1): DGGITQSPKYLFRKEGQNVTLSCEQNLNHDAMYWYRQDPGQGLRLIYYSQIVNDFQKGDIAEGYSVSREKKESFPLTVTSAQKNPTAFYLCASSAGTSGFGILDEQFFGPGTRLTVL.

The rearrangement joins TRBV27 to TRBJ2-7; TRBD2 matches at 7 bases. The ends lost 6 bases at V and 3 bases at J; junction bases unmatched: 5. This CDR3 is built from 13 residues. CDR1 and CDR2 from the germline V gene are MNHEY and SMNVEV (reference sequence). For the CDR3, the DNA is TGTGCCAGCAGGGATCTAGCGGACTACGAGCAGTACTTC. It encodes CASRDLADYEQYF.

V gene TRBV28 combines with J gene TRBJ2-5, with 8 bases fitting TRBD1. Germline V gene lookup returns CDR1 MDHEN and CDR2 SYDVKM. The CDR3 totals 15 residues. V trimming: 5 bases; J trimming: 4 bases; junction bases outside the gene matches: 9. The CDR3 here is CASSPPAGGLETQYF. DNA of the CDR3: TGTGCCAGCAGTCCCCCGGCAGGGGGCCTAGAGACCCAGTACTTC. The full variable domain, completed using reference TRBV28 and TRBJ2-5, is DVKVTQSSRYLVKRTGEKVFLECVQDMDHENMFWYRQDPGLGLRLIYFSYDVKMKEKGDIPEGYSVSREKKERFSLILESASTNQTSMYLCASSPPAGGLETQYFGPGTRLLVL.

This sequence joins TRBV4-2 and TRBJ2-5; TRBD2 agrees at 7 bases. The CDR3 length is 17 residues. V trimming: 0 bases; J trimming: 1 base; junction bases outside the gene matches: 8. CDR1 is LGHNA and CDR2 is YNFKEQ in the germline V gene. The CDR3 DNA sequence: TGTGCCAGCAGCCAAGAATTGTGGGAGGGCCTCCAAGAGACCCAGTACTTC. Amino acid sequence: CASSQELWEGLQETQYF.

This chain uses TRBV7-2 with TRBJ1-1; 7 nucleotides align to TRBD1. Trimming took 5 bases from V and 2 from J; bases not matched to a gene: 8. CDR3 size: 15 residues. Germline CDR1 and CDR2: SGHTA and FQGNSA. The CDR3 DNA sequence: TGTGCCAGCAGCCCCCCGGGACAGAGAAACACTGAAGCTTTCTTT. This codes for CASSPPGQRNTEAFF.

This sequence joins TRBV29-1 and TRBJ2-7; 7 nucleotides match TRBD1. Germline V gene lookup returns CDR1 SQVTM and CDR2 ANQGSEA. V gave up 5 bases and J gave up 4 bases; unmatched junction bases: 11. The CDR3 is made up of 14 amino acids. In DNA, the CDR3 is TGCAGCGTTTCCCTACCGGGACAGAGATACGAGCAGTACTTC. It codes for CSVSLPGQRYEQYF.

The V gene is TRBV14, the J gene TRBJ2-5; D remains ambiguous. The CDR3 length is 12 residues. Germline V lookup: CDR1 SGHDN, CDR2 FVKESK. The V gene lost 4 bases and the J gene lost 4 bases, with 7 bases spanning the gap. Written as DNA, the CDR3 is TGTGCCAGCAGCCTGGTGTCAGAGACCCAGTACTTC. This gives the protein CASSLVSETQYF.

The J gene is TRBJ1-1, the V gene TRBV5-1; 7 nucleotides match TRBD1. The V segment lost 0 bases and the J segment 0 bases; nucleotides outside the gene matches: 5. This CDR3 is built from 16 residues. Germline CDR1 is SGHRS and CDR2 is YFSETQ. The CDR3 DNA reads TGCGCCAGCAGCTTGGTCGGGACAGCCATGAACACTGAAGCTTTCTTT. Its protein is CASSLVGTAMNTEAFF.

The chain combines TRBV5-6 with TRBJ2-3; D call uncertain. Trimming removed 0 bases at V and 4 bases at J, with 9 bases between. The CDR3 loop spans 14 amino acids. Per the germline V gene, CDR1 is SGHDT and CDR2 is YYEEEE. For the CDR3, the DNA is TGTGCCAGCAGCTTGGCCTCGGTAGCAGATACGCAGTATTTT. Translating gives CASSLASVADTQYF.

The genes are TRBV27 and TRBJ2-7; 8 nucleotides match TRBD1. Unmatched junction bases numbered 6, after V lost 2 bases and J lost 6 bases. CDR3 size: 14 residues. Germline lookup yields CDR1 MNHEY and CDR2 SMNVEV (reference sequence). CDR3 sequence: CASSLGRGRLEQYF. CDR3 DNA sequence: TGTGCCAGCAGTTTAGGCAGGGGGCGTCTCGAGCAGTACTTC.

The genes are TRBV5-1 and TRBJ2-7; TRBD2 is a possible D gene (6 bases). CDR3 length equals 13 residues. Germline V gives CDR1 SGHRS, CDR2 YFSETQ. V dropped 0 bases and J dropped 5 bases, with 9 bases sitting between them. The CDR3 reads CASSLVAGNEQYF. Here the CDR3 DNA reads TGCGCCAGCAGCTTGGTCGCGGGGAACGAGCAGTACTTC.

J is TRBJ2-5 and V is TRBV2; 8 bases align to TRBD2. The CDR3 length is 14 residues. Germline V gene sequence: CDR1 SNHLY, CDR2 FYNNEI. J was trimmed by 3 bases and V by 7 bases; bases with no gene match: 7. The CDR3 spells CASNRLATKETQYF. The CDR3 bases are TGTGCCAGCAATCGACTAGCGACAAAAGAGACCCAGTACTTC. Full variable domain (remainder filled in from reference TRBV2 and TRBJ2-5): EPEVTQTPSHQVTQMGQEVILRCVPISNHLYFYWYRQILGQKVEFLVSFYNNEISEKSEIFDDQFSVERPDGSNFTLKIRSTKLEDSAMYFCASNRLATKETQYFGPGTRLLVL.

This chain joins TRBV27 and TRBJ2-7; D call uncertain. This CDR3 region has 13 residues. The germline V gene encodes CDR1 MNHEY and CDR2 SMNVEV (reference sequence). The V gene lost 11 bases and the J gene lost 4 bases, with 18 bases spanning the gap. Here the CDR3 reads CAPSFPMIYEQYF. In DNA form, the CDR3 reads TGTGCCCCCTCATTCCCCATGATATACGAGCAGTACTTC.

This sequence joins TRBV7-9 and TRBJ1-2, with D possibly matching TRBD1 (6 bases). V was pared by 3 bases and J by 8 bases, with 25 bases between. The V gene's germline CDR1 is SEHNR and CDR2 FQNEAQ (reference sequence). This CDR3 has 17 residues. The CDR3 DNA follows: TGTGCCAGCAGCTTCCGCTCACAGGGTGGGTCTGCAATAGGCTACACCTTC. Translation: CASSFRSQGGSAIGYTF.

The chain combines TRBV9 with TRBJ2-1; maybe TRBD1 (6 bases). Looked up from germline, CDR1 is SGDLS and CDR2 is YYNGEE. The CDR3 consists of 13 residues. The V end lost 3 bases, the J end lost 7 bases, and 11 bases lay between the germline ends. The CDR3 sequence: CASSDSGENEQFF. The CDR3 nucleotides are TGTGCCAGCAGCGATTCAGGGGAGAATGAGCAGTTCTTC.

This chain connects TRBV7-2 to TRBJ2-3, with a weak D call TRBD1 (6 bases). This CDR3 has 15 amino acids. Deletions cut 5 bases from V and 2 bases from J, with 14 bases between. Germline V gene data show CDR1 as SGHTA and CDR2 as FQGNSA. CDR3 in amino acids: CASSTGSIITDTQYF. The DNA for the CDR3 is TGTGCCAGCAGCACAGGGTCGATTATCACAGATACGCAGTATTTT.

The chain uses TRBV6-5 and TRBJ1-4; perhaps TRBD1 as D (5 bases). This CDR3 has 14 residues. V lost 3 bases and J lost 5, with 10 bases in between. Germline CDR1 is MNHEY and CDR2 is SVGAGI. Written as DNA, the CDR3 is TGTGCCAGCAGTTATTCGTCAGGGAATGAAAAACTGTTTTTT. Translated, it gives CASSYSSGNEKLFF.